One and the same sample provided the 14 T cell receptor beta chains below, sequenced in a study of metastatic and nonmetastatic thyroid tumors (TCRdb year 2020). Before undergoing thyroid surgery, none of the patients had been given any kind of treatment. Libraries were made using PCR. Sequenced using an Illumina HiSeq 4000. TCRdb trimmed public reads at Q25 via fastp, called clones via MiXCR and kept in-frame beta chains. Present in this sample are 25,000 or so clones, around 17% of which were seen just once. The ten largest clones capture 3.5% to 4.5% of the sample. The sequencing sample was made of blood. The receptor source for this set is a female donor with papillary thyroid cancer or a benign thyroid nodule (not recorded which). Some clones in this sample may be carry-over from other donors' samples.

As regards this clone: This specimen includes other DNA sequences encoding the same CDR3. V gene TRBV6-1 combines with J gene TRBJ2-3, with TRBD1 matching 9 bases. The J segment lost 4 bases and the V segment lost 5 bases, leaving 10 bases of the junction unmatched. Germline values: CDR1 MNHNS, CDR2 SASEGT. The CDR3 is 16 residues long. In nucleotides, the CDR3 is TGTGCCAGCAGTCGTAACCGGGACAGGGTCGCAGATACGCAGTATTTT. Translated: CASSRNRDRVADTQYF.

This clone was detected many times. This sequence joins TRBV20-1 and TRBJ2-3; D might be TRBD2 (6 bases). CDR3 length equals 18 residues. V was clipped by 0 bases and J by 3 bases, with 22 bases between them. Germline V lookup: CDR1 DFQATT, CDR2 SNEGSKA (reference sequence). The CDR3 coding sequence is TGCAGTGCTAGAGATGGTGGGGCGACTAGAGTTCAGACAGATACGCAGTATTTT. Translation gives CSARDGGATRVQTDTQYF.

This clone was found many times. The chain combines TRBV9 with TRBJ2-3; no reliable D call. The CDR3 contains 11 residues. Trimming left V 5 bases short and J 6 bases short, with 7 bases between. Germline V gene lookup returns CDR1 SGDLS and CDR2 YYNGEE. The CDR3 nucleotides read TGTGCCAGCAGTAGCTTGGATACGCAGTATTTT. This translates into CASSSLDTQYF. The full variable domain, rest sourced from reference TRBV9 and TRBJ2-3, is DSGVTQTPKHLITATGQRVTLRCSPRSGDLSVYWYQQSLDQGLQFLIQYYNGEERAKGNILERFSAQQFPDLHSELNLSSLELGDSALYFCASSSLDTQYFGPGTRLTVL.

This clone was recorded at least ten times. The genes are TRBV28 and TRBJ1-1; unclear D gene. CDR1 and CDR2 from the germline V gene are MDHEN and SYDVKM. The CDR3 length is 14 residues. V was shortened by 5 bases and J by 2 bases, with 12 bases between the two germline ends. The CDR3 is CASSPPGPNTEAFF. The CDR3 DNA sequence: TGTGCCAGCAGTCCACCGGGCCCTAACACTGAAGCTTTCTTT.

This clone was counted many times. The rearrangement joins TRBV12-3 or TRBV12-4 to TRBJ2-6; D is undetermined. V was trimmed by 5 bases and J by 0 bases, leaving 14 bases between them. The CDR3 spans 17 residues. Here the CDR3 DNA reads TGTGCCAGCAGTCTCGCCGTTTTCAACTCTGGGGCCAACGTCCTGACTTTC. Protein sequence: CASSLAVFNSGANVLTF.

This CDR3 reads CASSESIGQGFEQYF. As DNA, the CDR3 is TGCGCCAGCAGTGAGTCTATCGGACAGGGCTTCGAGCAGTACTTC. The chain is built from TRBV10-2 and TRBJ2-7; 8 nucleotides agree with TRBD1. The CDR3 has 15 amino acids. J lost 6 bases, V lost 0 bases, and 7 bases had no gene match. Germline CDR1 reads WSHSY; CDR2 reads SAAADI.

The V and J genes are TRBV27 and TRBJ2-3; 10 bases are a match to TRBD2. The CDR3 is 15 amino acids. Germline V lookup: CDR1 MNHEY, CDR2 SMNVEV (reference sequence). V trimming: 5 bases; J trimming: 3 bases; junction bases outside the gene matches: 5. The CDR3 is CASSPWTSGTDTQYF. CDR3 nucleotides: TGTGCCAGCAGTCCGTGGACTAGCGGTACAGATACGCAGTATTTT.

V and J are TRBV30 and TRBJ2-7; D not resolved. The CDR3 runs 12 residues. The V and J ends lost 5 bases and 6 bases respectively, with 14 bases between them. Germline CDR1 is GTSNPN and CDR2 is SVGIG (reference sequence). This CDR3 is CAWQRDVTEQYF. The CDR3, as DNA: TGTGCCTGGCAGAGAGACGTCACCGAGCAGTACTTC. Supplemented by reference TRBV30 and TRBJ2-7, the full variable domain reads SQTIHQWPATLVQPVGSPLSLECTVEGTSNPNLYWYRQAAGRGLQLLFYSVGIGQISSEVPQNLSASRPQDRQFILSSKKLLLSDSGFYLCAWQRDVTEQYFGPGTRLTVT.

This clone is judged medium-sized. The chain employs TRBV11-2 and TRBJ1-2; a possible D gene is TRBD1 (6 bases). Germline CDR1 and CDR2: SGHAT and FQNNGV. The CDR3 has 13 amino acids. Between the trimmed V and J ends, which lost 5 bases and 5 bases, there was a span of 12 bases. CDR3 sequence (DNA): TGTGCCAGCAGCGCCAGGACAGATTATGGCTACACCTTC. It codes for CASSARTDYGYTF.

This clone is medium-sized (0.01 to 0.1%) by share. V is TRBV3-1 and J is TRBJ2-7, with TRBD1 identical over 10 bases. The V gene end was trimmed by 1 base and the J gene end by 6 bases; junction bases not matched to a gene: 0. The CDR3 has 13 residues. Per the germline V gene, CDR1 is LGHDT and CDR2 is YNNKEL (reference sequence). CDR3 in amino acids: CASSQGTGGEQYF. DNA for the CDR3: TGTGCCAGCAGCCAAGGGACAGGGGGCGAGCAGTACTTC.

This clone was found many times. The DNA of the CDR3 is TGCGCCAGCAGTACAGGGAAATTTTCCTACAATGAGCAGTTCTTC. Its protein product is CASSTGKFSYNEQFF. This chain joins TRBV10-1 and TRBJ2-1, with a tentative D call TRBD1 (6 bases). Germline V gene data show CDR1 as WNHNN and CDR2 as SYGVQD (reference sequence). Between the trimmed V and J ends, which lost 5 bases and 1 base, there was a span of 12 bases. The CDR3 is 15 residues long.

This clone came up a few times. This rearrangement joins TRBV6-2 or TRBV6-3 to TRBJ1-5; the D is unclear. The germline V gene has CDR1 MNHEY and CDR2 SVGEGT. The V end was cut by 2 bases, the J end by 2 bases, with 10 bases between. The CDR3 loop spans 15 amino acids. The CDR3 region is CASSYGQVCNQPQHF. The DNA of the CDR3 is TGTGCCAGCAGTTACGGGCAGGTTTGCAATCAGCCCCAGCATTTT.

This clone has just a few counts. This rearrangement joins TRBV6-1 to TRBJ2-7, with TRBD1 matching 9 bases. Germline CDR1 MNHNS, CDR2 SASEGT. With 7 bases clipped from V and 4 bases from J, the junction kept 8 bases outside the gene matches. The CDR3 spans 14 residues. The DNA for the CDR3 is TGTGCCAGCATTGCCGGGACAGGGCGTTACGAGCAGTACTTC. It is translated as CASIAGTGRYEQYF.

This chain connects TRBV6-2 or TRBV6-3 to TRBJ2-1, with D possibly matching TRBD2 (6 bases). The germline V gene has CDR1 MNHEY and CDR2 SVGEGT. Trimming took 4 bases from V and 12 from J, leaving 10 bases between them. CDR3 length: 11 residues. As DNA, the CDR3 is TGTGCCAGCAGTTCGACTAGGGGGCAGTTCTTC. Translating it yields CASSSTRGQFF.